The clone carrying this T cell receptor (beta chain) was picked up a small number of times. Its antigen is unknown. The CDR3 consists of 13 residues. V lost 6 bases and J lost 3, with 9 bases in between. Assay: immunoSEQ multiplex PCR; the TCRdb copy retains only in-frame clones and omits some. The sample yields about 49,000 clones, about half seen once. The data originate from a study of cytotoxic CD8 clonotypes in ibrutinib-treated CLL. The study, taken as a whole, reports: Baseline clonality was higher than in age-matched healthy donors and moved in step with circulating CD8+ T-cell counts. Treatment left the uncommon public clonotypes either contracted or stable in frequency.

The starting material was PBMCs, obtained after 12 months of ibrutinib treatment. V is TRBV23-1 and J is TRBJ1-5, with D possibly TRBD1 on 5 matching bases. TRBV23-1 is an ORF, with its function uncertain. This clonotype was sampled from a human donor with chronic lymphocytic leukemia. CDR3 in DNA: TGCGCCAGCAGATGGACACCCAATCAGCCCCAGCATTTT. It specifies CASRWTPNQPQHF.